The 30 T cell receptor beta chains below were found in one sample sequenced in a study of OX40 agonist ivuxolimab in advanced cancers. Some clones are missing from TCRdb's copy, which holds only in-frame ones; the method was immunoSEQ multiplex PCR. The sample lists around 60,000 clones, 70% to 80% seen once, with 1% to 1.5% in the top ten. The sample in question was CD4+ or CD8+ T cells sorted from blood, obtained in a trial of the OX40 agonist ivuxolimab. Receptor source: an adult with an advanced solid tumor such as melanoma, head and neck, liver or kidney cancer.

This chain links TRBV7-3 with TRBJ2-7; the match to TRBD1 covers 9 bases. J gave up 4 bases and V 0 bases, and 4 bases lay outside the gene matches. The CDR3 runs 15 residues. Germline CDR1 and CDR2: SGHTA and FQGTGA. The CDR3 reads CASSLTGQGFYEQYF. In DNA, the CDR3 is TGTGCCAGCAGCTTAACGGGACAGGGTTTTTACGAGCAGTACTTC.

In this sample, this clone turned up many times. The chain has TRBV28 and TRBJ1-2; possible D gene TRBD1, 5 bases. The CDR3 consists of 14 residues. The V gene's germline CDR1 is MDHEN and CDR2 SYDVKM. Trimming pared 4 bases from V and 4 bases from J, leaving 13 bases between. CDR3 nucleotide sequence: TGTGCCAGCAGTTCCCCGCGGGGGAGCTATGGCTACACCTTC. Amino acids: CASSSPRGSYGYTF.

The rearrangement uses TRBV5-1 and TRBJ2-3; D might be TRBD1 (6 bases). Germline CDR1 is SGHRS and CDR2 is YFSETQ. This CDR3 region has 12 residues. Trimming removed 2 bases at V and 7 bases at J, with 8 bases between. The CDR3 DNA sequence: TGCGCCAGCAGCTTTGACAGGTATACGCAGTATTTT. This sequence encodes CASSFDRYTQYF.

This clone occurred many times. The chain couples TRBV28 to TRBJ2-7; 9 bases are shared with TRBD1. With 2 bases clipped from V and 1 base from J, the junction kept 9 bases outside the gene matches. The CDR3 consists of 17 residues. The germline CDR1 and CDR2 sequences are MDHEN and SYDVKM. CDR3 bases: TGTGCCAGCAGTTTAATAGTTTGGGACAGGGTTTCCTACGAGCAGTACTTC. Protein: CASSLIVWDRVSYEQYF.

This chain uses TRBV11-3 with TRBJ2-5, with D perhaps TRBD1 (6 bases). Germline V gives CDR1 SGHNT, CDR2 YENEEA. Trimming took 6 bases from V and 3 from J, leaving 8 bases between them. The CDR3 consists of 12 residues. This chain's CDR3 is CASSRTEETQYF. The DNA of the CDR3 is TGTGCCAGCAGTAGGACAGAAGAGACCCAGTACTTC.

V and J are TRBV7-8 and TRBJ2-7; a weak D match, TRBD2 (5 bases). Trimming took 1 base from V and 3 from J, leaving 10 bases between them. The CDR3 is 14 amino acids. The germline V gene has CDR1 SGHVS and CDR2 FQNEAQ. The CDR3 reads CASSLVARNYEQYF. The CDR3 nucleotides read TGTGCCAGCAGCTTAGTAGCGAGGAACTACGAGCAGTACTTC.

The gene calls are TRBV28 and TRBJ1-2; 9 bases line up with TRBD1. The CDR3 spans 15 residues. Germline trimming cut 6 bases from V and 8 bases from J; bases unmatched to any gene: 13. The germline CDR1 and CDR2 sequences are MDHEN and SYDVKM. The CDR3 here is CASRQTGGAFEGYTF. CDR3 coding DNA: TGTGCCAGCAGACAAACAGGGGGCGCGTTTGAGGGCTACACCTTC.

V usage is TRBV6-1 and J usage is TRBJ1-5, with D maybe TRBD1 (6 bases). Germline V gene data show CDR1 as MNHNS and CDR2 as SASEGT. The length of the CDR3 is 14 residues. V was trimmed by 8 bases and J by 5 bases, leaving 16 bases between them. The CDR3 nucleotides are TGTGCCAGCCTCGGGGGCAGGGCGGATCAGCCCCAGCATTTT. Encoded protein: CASLGGRADQPQHF.

The genes are TRBV7-3 and TRBJ2-3; D unclear. Germline assignment: CDR1 SGHTA and CDR2 FQGTGA. Trimming pared 4 bases from V and 2 bases from J, leaving 10 bases between. The CDR3 loop spans 14 amino acids. This chain's CDR3 is CASSSRVNTDTQYF. CDR3 sequence (DNA): TGTGCCAGCAGCTCAAGGGTCAACACAGATACGCAGTATTTT.

This chain uses TRBV30 with TRBJ1-5; D not resolved. V lost 0 bases and J 2 bases, leaving 8 bases between the germline ends. The CDR3 spans 14 residues. Germline V gene data show CDR1 as GTSNPN and CDR2 as SVGIG (reference sequence). CDR3: CAWSVGRGNQPQHF. In nucleotides, the CDR3 is TGTGCCTGGAGTGTGGGTCGCGGCAATCAGCCCCAGCATTTT.

The rearrangement links TRBV5-1 to TRBJ2-5, with D perhaps TRBD1 or TRBD2 (6 bases each). V was shortened by 7 bases and J by 2 bases, with 18 bases between the two germline ends. Germline CDR1 is SGHRS and CDR2 is YFSETQ. The CDR3 consists of 15 residues. In DNA, the CDR3 is TGCGCCAGCTCTCGGGGGCCTGTGGCGCAAGAGACCCAGTACTTC. This codes for CASSRGPVAQETQYF.

The gene calls are TRBV6-6 and TRBJ2-1; no firm D call. Trimming took off 2 bases at V and 0 bases at J, with 5 bases between the two ends. The CDR3 contains 14 residues. Germline CDR1 reads MNHNY; CDR2 reads SVGAGI (reference sequence). For the CDR3, the DNA is TGTGCCAGCAGTTACGTGGGCTCCTACAATGAGCAGTTCTTC. Translated: CASSYVGSYNEQFF.

The chain employs TRBV30 and TRBJ1-4; 9 bases fit TRBD1. J gave up 5 bases and V 2 bases, and 0 bases lay outside the gene matches. In germline, CDR1 is GTSNPN, CDR2 SVGIG (reference sequence). This CDR3 is built from 13 residues. CDR3 region: CAWSTGGNEKLFF. In DNA form, the CDR3 reads TGTGCCTGGAGTACAGGGGGCAATGAAAAACTGTTTTTT.

The rearrangement links TRBV27 to TRBJ2-1; no definite D call. With 4 bases removed from V and 7 bases from J, the gap between germline ends came to 14 bases. The length of the CDR3 is 14 residues. From germline, CDR1 is MNHEY and CDR2 SMNVEV (reference sequence). The CDR3 sequence: CASSYQASWNEQFF. The CDR3 bases are TGTGCCAGCAGTTACCAGGCGTCGTGGAATGAGCAGTTCTTC.

The chain employs TRBV11-3 and TRBJ1-5, with a possible D match to TRBD1 (5 bases). Trimming pared 4 bases from V and 4 bases from J, leaving 8 bases between. This CDR3 has 13 amino acids. The germline CDR1 and CDR2 sequences are SGHNT and YENEEA. The CDR3, as DNA: TGTGCCAGCAGCTGGACATTAAATCAGCCCCAGCATTTT. This translates into CASSWTLNQPQHF. The full variable domain, its missing parts supplied by reference TRBV11-3 and TRBJ1-5, is EAGVVQSPRYKIIEKKQPVAFWCNPISGHNTLYWYLQNLGQGPELLIRYENEEAVDDSQLPKDRFSAERLKGVDSTLKIQPAELGDSAVYLCASSWTLNQPQHFGDGTRLSIL.

In this sample, this clone turned up once. This chain uses TRBV4-2 with TRBJ2-1; maybe TRBD2 (5 bases). Germline V gene sequence: CDR1 LGHNA, CDR2 YNFKEQ. The CDR3 contains 12 residues. V was pared by 3 bases and J by 6 bases, with 6 bases between. Here the CDR3 DNA reads TGTGCCAGCAGCCAGAGCGGCAATGAGCAGTTCTTC. This encodes CASSQSGNEQFF.

The J gene is TRBJ2-3, the V gene TRBV7-3; D is undetermined. Trimming removed 5 bases from V and 2 bases from J, with 8 bases in between. Germline V gene data show CDR1 as SGHTA and CDR2 as FQGTGA. The CDR3 is 13 amino acids. CDR3 sequence reads: CASSPRATDTQYF. For the CDR3, the DNA is TGTGCCAGCAGCCCCCGGGCCACAGATACGCAGTATTTT.

The rearrangement uses TRBV28 and TRBJ1-6; D uncertain. Germline assignment: CDR1 MDHEN and CDR2 SYDVKM. CDR3 length: 16 amino acids. V shed 5 bases and J shed 7 bases, with 18 bases lying between them. DNA for the CDR3: TGTGCCAGCAGTCCACCCTTATCTGGGCAAAATTCACCCCTCCACTTT. Encoded protein: CASSPPLSGQNSPLHF.

The chain joins TRBV5-1 to TRBJ1-3; D is possibly TRBD1 (5 bases). Germline V gene lookup returns CDR1 SGHRS and CDR2 YFSETQ. The CDR3 covers 15 residues. V lost 2 bases to trimming and J lost 0 bases, with 9 bases between them. The CDR3 is CASSLSTVSGNTIYF. The CDR3 nucleotides read TGCGCCAGCAGCTTATCGACAGTCTCTGGAAACACCATATATTTT.

The CDR3 DNA sequence: TGTGCCAGCAGCTTGGCCTACGGCGATTCACCCCTCCACTTT. It codes for CASSLAYGDSPLHF. The gene calls are TRBV5-4 and TRBJ1-6; D is uncertain. CDR3 length: 14 residues. V was trimmed by 0 bases and J by 8 bases, leaving 9 bases between them. Germline V gene data show CDR1 as SGHNT and CDR2 as YYREEE (reference sequence).

The rearrangement uses TRBV28 and TRBJ2-7, with D unclear. CDR1 MDHEN and CDR2 SYDVKM come from the germline V gene. V was shortened by 5 bases and J by 3 bases, with 11 bases between the two germline ends. The CDR3 sequence is 13 residues long. CDR3 bases: TGTGCCAGCAGTCCAACGGCGAGCTACGAGCAGTACTTC. Protein: CASSPTASYEQYF.

The CDR3 reads CASSQGQGQTDTQYF. The CDR3 DNA reads TGCGCCAGCAGCCAGGGACAGGGGCAGACAGATACGCAGTATTTT. This chain connects TRBV5-1 to TRBJ2-3; 10 bases align to TRBD1. The ends lost 4 bases at V and 3 bases at J; junction bases unmatched: 5. This CDR3 is 15 amino acids long. Germline V gene lookup returns CDR1 SGHRS and CDR2 YFSETQ. The entire variable domain, with the rest obtained from reference TRBV5-1 and TRBJ2-3, is as follows: KAGVTQTPRYLIKTRGQQVTLSCSPISGHRSVSWYQQTPGQGLQFLFEYFSETQRNKGNFPGRFSGRQFSNSRSEMNVSTLELGDSALYLCASSQGQGQTDTQYFGPGTRLTVL.

The J gene is TRBJ2-4, the V gene TRBV6-6, with 10 bases that match TRBD2. CDR1 is MNHNY and CDR2 is SVGAGI in the germline V gene (reference sequence). The J segment lost 6 bases and the V segment lost 2 bases, leaving 7 bases of the junction unmatched. The CDR3 runs 16 residues. The CDR3 DNA sequence: TGTGCCAGCAGTTACCTAGCGGGGGAAGGAGGAAACATTCAGTACTTC. This codes for CASSYLAGEGGNIQYF.

This chain joins TRBV5-4 and TRBJ2-7; D could derive from TRBD1 or TRBD2 (5 bases each). CDR1 is SGHNT, CDR2 YYREEE, per germline (reference sequence). The CDR3 extends over 13 amino acids. The CDR3 bases are TGTGCGAGTAAGGGACGGAGCTCCTACGAGCAGTACTTC. Translation: CASKGRSSYEQYF. The full variable domain, completed using reference TRBV5-4 and TRBJ2-7, is ETGVTQSPTHLIKTRGQQVTLRCSSQSGHNTVSWYQQALGQGPQFIFQYYREEENGRGNFPPRFSGLQFPNYSSELNVNALELDDSALYLCASKGRSSYEQYFGPGTRLTVT.

This clone was seen just once. The chain uses TRBV4-1 and TRBJ2-1; D gene uncertain. Germline CDR1 MGHRA, CDR2 YSYEKL. The ends were cut back, 0 bases at V and 10 bases at J, with 10 bases in the middle. The CDR3 has 13 amino acids. The CDR3 coding sequence is TGCGCCAGCAGCCAAGATAAGTACCTAGAGCAGTTCTTC. It is translated as CASSQDKYLEQFF.

The V call is TRBV5-1, the J call TRBJ1-2, with a tentative D call TRBD1 (6 bases). V shed 2 bases and J shed 0 bases, with 14 bases lying between them. Per the germline V gene, CDR1 is SGHRS and CDR2 is YFSETQ. CDR3 length: 16 residues. The chain's CDR3 is CASSFSSGEANYGYTF. CDR3 sequence (DNA): TGCGCCAGCAGCTTTAGTTCAGGGGAGGCTAACTATGGCTACACCTTC.

The chain recombines TRBV14 with TRBJ1-1; possibly TRBD1 for D (5 bases). The CDR3 is 14 residues long. Trimming pared 3 bases from V and 1 base from J, leaving 9 bases between. Germline lookup yields CDR1 SGHDN and CDR2 FVKESK. CDR3 sequence (DNA): TGTGCCAGCAGCCAGGGACTCTCGAACACTGAAGCTTTCTTT. Its translation is CASSQGLSNTEAFF. The full variable domain, its missing parts supplied by reference TRBV14 and TRBJ1-1, is EAGVTQFPSHSVIEKGQTVTLRCDPISGHDNLYWYRRVMGKEIKFLLHFVKESKQDESGMPNNRFLAERTGGTYSTLKVQPAELEDSGVYFCASSQGLSNTEAFFGQGTRLTVV.

The chain couples TRBV5-8 to TRBJ2-7, with no clear D. Germline V lookup: CDR1 SGHTS, CDR2 YDEGEE. The CDR3 is made up of 13 amino acids. Deletions cut 0 bases from V and 5 bases from J, with 9 bases between. CDR3: CASSLVYLDEQYF. CDR3 nucleotide sequence: TGTGCCAGCAGCTTGGTCTACTTGGACGAGCAGTACTTC.

The CDR3 DNA follows: TGCGCCAGCAGCTCGGACAGGGGGAAAGATTCCTACGAGCAGTACTTC. The encoded protein is CASSSDRGKDSYEQYF. V and J are TRBV5-1 and TRBJ2-7, with 10 bases matching TRBD1. The CDR3 has 16 amino acids. The V gene end was trimmed by 3 bases and the J gene end by 1 base; junction bases not matched to a gene: 7. Germline values: CDR1 SGHRS, CDR2 YFSETQ. Full variable domain (missing parts from reference TRBV5-1 and TRBJ2-7): KAGVTQTPRYLIKTRGQQVTLSCSPISGHRSVSWYQQTPGQGLQFLFEYFSETQRNKGNFPGRFSGRQFSNSRSEMNVSTLELGDSALYLCASSSDRGKDSYEQYFGPGTRLTVT.

The chain links TRBV19 to TRBJ2-7, with TRBD1 as a possible D gene (5 bases). From germline, CDR1 is LNHDA and CDR2 SQIVND (reference sequence). The CDR3 runs to 16 residues. Trimming took off 5 bases at V and 4 bases at J, with 21 bases between the two ends. Here the CDR3 DNA reads TGTGCCAGTAGTCCCGTGGTCGGCCTCAGGGCTTACGAGCAGTACTTC. Its protein product is CASSPVVGLRAYEQYF.